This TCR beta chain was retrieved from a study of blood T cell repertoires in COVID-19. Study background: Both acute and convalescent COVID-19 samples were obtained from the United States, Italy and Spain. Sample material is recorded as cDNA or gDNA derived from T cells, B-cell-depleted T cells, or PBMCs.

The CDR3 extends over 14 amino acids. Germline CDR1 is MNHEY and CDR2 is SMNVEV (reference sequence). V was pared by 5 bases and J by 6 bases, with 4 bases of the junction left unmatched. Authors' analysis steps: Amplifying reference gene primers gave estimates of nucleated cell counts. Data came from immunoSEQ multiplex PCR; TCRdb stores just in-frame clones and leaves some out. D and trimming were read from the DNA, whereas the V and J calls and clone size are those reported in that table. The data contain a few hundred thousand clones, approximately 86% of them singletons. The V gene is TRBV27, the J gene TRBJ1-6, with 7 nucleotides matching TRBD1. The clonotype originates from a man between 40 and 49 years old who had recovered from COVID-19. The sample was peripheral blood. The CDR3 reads CASSPTGFNSPLHF. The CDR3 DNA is TGTGCCAGCAGTCCGACAGGGTTTAATTCACCCCTCCACTTT.